These T cell receptor beta chains were read from a single sample in a study of shared clonotypes between healthy human individuals. TCRdb keeps only in-frame clones here, not all; method: immunoSEQ multiplex PCR. The sample yields approximately 2,200,000 clones, about 92% seen once. Specimen: naive CD8+ T cells from PBMCs. These receptor sequences come from a man in his late teens or twenties in good health. Some clones in this sample may be carry-over from other donors' samples. Each CDR3 is given with its conserved first and last residue. The D gene is left open where the match is weak. Only part of the rows carry a size: once, few, many, or a class if the clone is expanded.

J	D	V	size	CDR3	DNA
TRBJ2-7	TRBD1	TRBV27	once	CASSLSRQGAYEQYF	TGTGCCAGCAGTTTATCCCGACAGGGGGCCTACGAGCAGTACTTC
TRBJ2-1	TRBD2	TRBV5-1	-	CASSLLSVAGNEQFF	TGCGCCAGCAGCTTGCTTTCCGTAGCGGGCAATGAGCAGTTCTTC
TRBJ2-1	-	TRBV19	once	CASSIRGGLLEQFF	TGTGCCAGTAGTATCAGAGGGGGACTGCTAGAGCAGTTCTTC
TRBJ2-3	-	TRBV19	-	CASSIGHHEDADTQYF	TGTGCCAGTAGTATTGGACACCACGAGGATGCAGATACGCAGTATTTT
TRBJ2-7	-	TRBV27	-	CASSLGYLAEQYF	TGTGCCAGCAGTTTAGGCTATCTAGCAGAGCAGTACTTC
TRBJ1-5	-	TRBV7-8	-	CASSSDPPGLSNQPQHF	TGTGCCAGCAGCTCAGACCCCCCAGGGTTAAGCAATCAGCCCCAGCATTTT
TRBJ1-2	-	TRBV7-8	-	CASSLGSVDSYGYTF	TGTGCCAGCAGCTTAGGGTCGGTCGACAGCTATGGCTACACCTTC
TRBJ2-5	TRBD2	TRBV6-5	-	CASSYSRGGETQYF	TGTGCCAGCAGTTACTCTCGGGGGGGAGAGACCCAGTACTTC
TRBJ2-1	TRBD2	TRBV29-1	once	CSVEGLAGGTYNEQFF	TGCAGCGTTGAAGGGTTAGCGGGAGGAACCTACAATGAGCAGTTCTTC
TRBJ1-1	-	TRBV25-1	-	CASSEEGLYGSTEAFF	TGTGCCAGCAGTGAAGAGGGACTTTACGGTAGCACTGAAGCTTTCTTT
TRBJ1-5	-	TRBV4-1	-	CASSQADSGGNQPQHF	TGCGCCAGCAGCCAAGCCGACAGTGGGGGCAATCAGCCCCAGCATTTT
TRBJ2-7	TRBD2	TRBV5-8	-	CASSLGPREATYEQYF	TGTGCCAGCAGCTTAGGTCCACGGGAGGCGACCTACGAGCAGTACTTC
TRBJ2-1	TRBD2	TRBV4-2	-	CASSQENVLAGVPEQFF	TGTGCCAGCAGCCAAGAGAACGTCCTAGCGGGAGTCCCGGAGCAGTTCTTC
TRBJ2-7	-	TRBV27	-	CASSFGSTYEQYF	TGTGCCAGCAGTTTTGGCAGCACCTACGAGCAGTACTTC
TRBJ2-7	TRBD2	TRBV7-7	-	CASSLVPPGVAGSYEQYF	TGTGCCAGCAGCTTAGTGCCCCCGGGTGTAGCGGGATCCTACGAGCAGTACTTC
TRBJ1-1	-	TRBV4-2	-	CASSLTGTVNTEAFF	TGTGCCAGCAGCCTTACCGGGACGGTGAACACTGAAGCTTTCTTT
TRBJ1-4	TRBD1	TRBV15	-	CATSTTSDRFREKLFF	TGTGCCACCAGCACTACCTCGGACAGGTTTCGTGAAAAACTGTTTTTT
TRBJ2-3	-	TRBV6-5	-	CASSFRRGTSTDTQYF	TGTGCCAGCAGTTTTCGTCGCGGGACCAGCACAGATACGCAGTATTTT
TRBJ2-1	TRBD2	TRBV27	-	CASSPLAGTYNEQFF	TGTGCCAGCAGTCCGCTAGCGGGTACATACAATGAGCAGTTCTTC
TRBJ2-2	-	TRBV30	-	CAWSPPGELFF	TGTGCCTGGAGTCCACCCGGGGAGCTGTTTTTT
TRBJ2-1	-	TRBV11-2	-	CASSLVEAAGSSYNEQFF	TGTGCCAGCAGCTTAGTGGAGGCGGCAGGGAGTTCCTACAATGAGCAGTTCTTC
TRBJ1-3	-	TRBV6-5	-	CASSYSTDSGNTIYF	TGTGCCAGCAGTTACTCGACCGACTCTGGAAACACCATATATTTT
TRBJ2-1	TRBD1	TRBV2	-	CASKTGLEQFF	TGTGCCAGTAAGACAGGGCTTGAGCAGTTCTTC
TRBJ2-1	TRBD2	TRBV2	-	CASRERLAGAYEQFF	TGTGCCAGCAGGGAACGGCTAGCGGGAGCGTATGAGCAGTTCTTC
TRBJ2-7	TRBD1	TRBV28	-	CASSLGFGTGDYEQYF	TGTGCCAGCAGTTTAGGTTTTGGGACAGGGGACTACGAGCAGTACTTC
TRBJ1-2	-	TRBV27	-	CASSLSPGTGYYGYTF	TGTGCCAGCAGTTTATCGCCCGGGACGGGCTACTATGGCTACACCTTC
TRBJ2-1	TRBD2	TRBV28	-	CASRPSGRNDEQFF	TGTGCCAGCAGGCCTAGCGGGAGAAACGATGAGCAGTTCTTC
TRBJ2-7	-	TRBV7-2	-	CASSAREYYEQYF	TGTGCCAGCAGCGCCCGGGAATACTACGAGCAGTACTTC
TRBJ1-2	TRBD1	TRBV5-6	-	CASSLVSGDRGDYGYTF	TGTGCCAGCAGCTTGGTATCTGGAGACAGGGGAGACTATGGCTACACCTTC
TRBJ2-3	-	TRBV27	-	CASSLIQGADTQYF	TGTGCCAGCAGTTTAATACAGGGAGCAGATACGCAGTATTTT
TRBJ2-7	-	TRBV27	-	CASSLSGGYSYEQYF	TGTGCCAGCAGTCTATCAGGGGGGTACTCCTACGAGCAGTACTTC
TRBJ2-1	TRBD1	TRBV5-8	-	CASSLGRTGEDEQFF	TGTGCCAGCAGCTTGGGCAGGACAGGGGAAGATGAGCAGTTCTTC
TRBJ1-2	-	TRBV28	-	CATSPGRVYGYTF	TGTGCCACCAGCCCGGGACGAGTCTATGGCTACACCTTC
TRBJ2-7	-	TRBV13	-	CASSLEVGLEQYF	TGTGCCAGCAGCTTAGAGGTAGGCTTAGAGCAGTACTTC
TRBJ2-7	-	TRBV27	-	CASSYVGESYEQYF	TGTGCCAGCAGCTATGTGGGCGAGAGCTACGAGCAGTACTTC
TRBJ2-7	TRBD1	TRBV11-1	-	CASSSGTGSSYEQYF	TGTGCCAGCAGCTCAGGGACAGGTAGCTCCTACGAGCAGTACTTC
TRBJ2-7	-	TRBV6-1	-	CASLRETAYEQYF	TGTGCCAGCCTGAGGGAAACGGCCTACGAGCAGTACTTC
TRBJ2-7	-	TRBV2	once	CASTDSNYEQYF	TGTGCCAGCACCGATAGTAACTACGAGCAGTACTTC
TRBJ2-7	TRBD2	TRBV15	-	CATSRGALAGGTYEQYF	TGTGCCACCAGCAGAGGTGCACTAGCGGGAGGGACCTACGAGCAGTACTTC
TRBJ2-2	-	TRBV18	-	CASSPTGPPWRELFF	TGTGCCAGCTCACCGACAGGCCCGCCCTGGAGGGAGCTGTTTTTT
TRBJ2-1	TRBD2	TRBV6-1	-	CASRPTSGSNEQFF	TGTGCCAGCAGACCGACTAGCGGGTCTAACGAGCAGTTCTTC
TRBJ1-4	TRBD1	TRBV27	-	CASSPWTGQSEKLFF	TGTGCCAGCAGTCCTTGGACAGGGCAAAGTGAAAAACTGTTTTTT
TRBJ2-7	-	TRBV4-2	-	CASSQDFVGRTSYEQYF	TGTGCCAGCAGCCAAGATTTCGTCGGGAGAACATCCTACGAGCAGTACTTC
TRBJ1-1	TRBD1	TRBV4-3	-	CAKGGRTEAFF	TGCGCGAAAGGGGGCCGGACTGAAGCTTTCTTT
TRBJ1-3	-	TRBV28	-	CASSLRGWGNTIYF	TGTGCCAGCAGTTTAAGAGGTTGGGGAAACACCATATATTTT
TRBJ2-4	-	TRBV7-9	-	CASSLGRELNIQYF	TGTGCCAGCAGTTTGGGCCGAGAACTAAACATTCAGTACTTC
TRBJ2-1	-	TRBV7-8	-	CASSWSAGRLYNEQFF	TGTGCCAGCAGCTGGAGCGCCGGGAGACTCTACAATGAGCAGTTCTTC
TRBJ2-3	TRBD2	TRBV7-2	-	CASSLLTPLVAGGADTQYF	TGTGCCAGCAGCTTATTGACCCCCCTTGTAGCGGGGGGGGCAGATACGCAGTATTTT
TRBJ1-2	TRBD1	TRBV19	-	CASTTTPAGGPYGYTF	TGTGCCAGTACCACGACTCCGGCAGGGGGGCCGTATGGCTACACCTTC
TRBJ2-7	-	TRBV28	once	CASSPTAGRTHYEQYF	TGTGCCAGCAGTCCCACAGCCGGCAGGACCCACTACGAGCAGTACTTC
TRBJ2-7	-	TRBV19	-	CAGGILRGRQYF	TGTGCCGGGGGGATCTTGCGGGGGCGACAGTACTTC
TRBJ2-1	TRBD2	TRBV18	-	CASSRGLADSYNEQFF	TGTGCCAGCTCACGAGGACTAGCGGACTCCTACAATGAGCAGTTCTTC
TRBJ1-4	-	TRBV6-1	-	CASSETTGSPRKLFF	TGTGCCAGCAGTGAAACCACAGGGTCGCCGAGAAAACTGTTTTTT
TRBJ2-7	TRBD1	TRBV7-9	-	CASRGQGESYEQYF	TGTGCCAGCAGGGGACAGGGTGAAAGCTACGAGCAGTACTTC
TRBJ2-3	-	TRBV6-1	-	CASSEYPPPTDTQYF	TGTGCCAGCAGTGAATACCCGCCCCCCACAGATACGCAGTATTTT
TRBJ2-4	-	TRBV2	-	CASTPTEGVGKNIQYF	TGTGCCAGCACCCCTACGGAGGGTGTAGGCAAAAACATTCAGTACTTC
TRBJ1-2	-	TRBV28	-	CASSTPDIINYGYTF	TGTGCCAGCAGTACCCCGGACATAATAAACTATGGCTACACCTTC
TRBJ2-1	TRBD2	TRBV4-1	-	CASQSGVSYNEQFF	TGCGCCAGCCAGAGCGGGGTGTCCTACAATGAGCAGTTCTTC
TRBJ2-2	-	TRBV15	-	CATSRDLGTTGELFF	TGTGCCACCAGCAGAGATCTAGGCACCACCGGGGAGCTGTTTTTT